The rows below give T cell receptor beta chains drawn from one sample of a study of shared clonotypes between healthy human individuals. Profiled with immunoSEQ multiplex PCR; TCRdb holds only in-frame clones, not every one. The sample includes fewer than 650,000 clones, over 65% of them seen just once. Sequencing used PBMCs. All receptors derive from a woman aged 40 to 50 in good health. Some clones in this sample may be carry-over from other donors' samples. The CDR3 runs from the conserved cysteine through the conserved F or W. D genes are given only for firm matches. A clone size is listed for some rows: how often the clone was seen (once, few, many), or a class if it is expanded.

D,J,V,size,CDR3,DNA
TRBD2,TRBJ2-1,TRBV2,.,CASRPGREGVYEQFF,TGTGCCAGCAGGCCCGGGCGGGAGGGCGTCTATGAGCAGTTCTTC
TRBD1,TRBJ1-2,TRBV5-8,.,CASSRDRGRRGYTF,TGTGCCAGCTCCCGGGACAGGGGGCGCCGGGGCTACACCTTC
TRBD2,TRBJ2-7,TRBV11-2,once,CASSIGLATYEQYF,TGTGCCAGCAGCATCGGACTAGCGACCTACGAGCAGTACTTC
.,TRBJ2-1,TRBV21-1,.,CASSSMASAGYNEQFF,TGTGCCAGCAGCTCCATGGCATCAGCGGGCTACAATGAGCAGTTCTTC
.,TRBJ1-1,TRBV4-1,.,CASSQGRVVVGGNTEAFF,TGCGCCAGCAGCCAAGGAAGGGTGGTCGTGGGGGGGAACACTGAAGCTTTCTTT
TRBD2,TRBJ2-1,TRBV27,.,CASSPIAGEVRNEQFF,TGTGCCAGCAGTCCCATAGCGGGAGAGGTTCGGAATGAGCAGTTCTTC
.,TRBJ2-7,TRBV7-2,few,CASSRGSGASQFYEQYF,TGTGCCAGCAGCCGTGGCTCGGGGGCGTCCCAATTTTACGAGCAGTACTTC
TRBD1,TRBJ1-3,TRBV29-1,.,CSVGTGGENTIYF,TGCAGCGTTGGGACAGGGGGCGAAAACACCATATATTTT
.,TRBJ1-5,TRBV10-3,.,CAISESLGGGQPQHF,TGTGCCATCAGTGAGTCGTTGGGGGGAGGCCAGCCCCAGCATTTT
.,TRBJ2-1,TRBV6-6,few,CASSPGREQFF,TGTGCCAGCAGCCCTGGTCGTGAGCAGTTCTTC
.,TRBJ1-4,TRBV28,.,CASSLARLEKLFF,TGTGCCAGCAGTTTGGCCAGGCTTGAAAAACTGTTTTTT
TRBD1,TRBJ1-5,TRBV7-3,.,CASSPTDRVNQPQHF,TGTGCCAGCAGCCCCACCGACAGGGTCAATCAGCCCCAGCATTTT
.,TRBJ2-7,TRBV7-9,few,CASSLGDPYEQYF,TGTGCCAGCAGCTTGGGCGACCCCTACGAGCAGTACTTC
.,TRBJ2-1,TRBV11-2,.,CASSLVLHNEQFF,TGTGCCAGCAGCTTAGTACTCCACAATGAGCAGTTCTTC
.,TRBJ2-7,TRBV18,once,CASSPPRLGGVLYEQYF,TGTGCCAGCTCACCACCCCGCCTTGGGGGAGTGTTGTACGAGCAGTACTTC
.,TRBJ1-4,TRBV7-2,.,CASSFRATNEKLFF,TGTGCCAGCAGCTTCAGAGCAACTAATGAAAAACTGTTTTTT
TRBD2,TRBJ2-4,TRBV27,.,CASRRGLAGGGATKNIQYF,TGTGCCAGCAGGCGCGGACTAGCGGGAGGTGGGGCCACCAAAAACATTCAGTACTTC
.,TRBJ2-3,TRBV15,few,CATSRDRGGTQYF,TGTGCCACCAGCAGAGATCGGGGAGGTACGCAGTATTTT
TRBD1,TRBJ2-5,TRBV7-2,.,CASSLKGQGTQETQYF,TGTGCCAGCAGCTTAAAAGGACAGGGGACGCAAGAGACCCAGTACTTC
TRBD1,TRBJ1-1,TRBV28,few,CASSFDRVNTEAFF,TGTGCCAGCAGTTTCGACAGGGTGAACACTGAAGCTTTCTTT
.,TRBJ1-4,TRBV14,.,CASSEQGRKLFF,TGTGCCAGCAGCGAACAGGGCCGAAAACTGTTTTTT
.,TRBJ1-1,TRBV18,.,CASSPGTLNTEAFF,TGTGCCAGCTCACCGGGCACCCTGAACACTGAAGCTTTCTTT
.,TRBJ2-5,TRBV11-2,many,CASSLVVGQETQYF,TGTGCCAGCAGCTTAGTGGTGGGGCAAGAGACCCAGTACTTC
TRBD1,TRBJ1-4,TRBV15,.,CAGRTGKLFF,TGTGCCGGCAGGACAGGAAAACTGTTTTTT
TRBD2,TRBJ2-1,TRBV19,.,CASSSLTSGSMAEQFF,TGTGCCAGTAGTAGCCTAACTAGCGGGAGTATGGCTGAGCAGTTCTTC
.,TRBJ2-7,TRBV11-2,.,CASSLEVDSYEQYF,TGTGCCAGCAGCTTAGAAGTGGACTCCTACGAGCAGTACTTC
.,TRBJ2-7,TRBV7-9,many,CASSPGGLSYEQYF,TGTGCCAGCAGTCCCGGGGGTCTTTCCTACGAGCAGTACTTC
TRBD1,TRBJ2-3,TRBV15,.,CATRRTGDTDTQYF,TGTGCCACCAGACGTACAGGGGACACAGATACGCAGTATTTT
.,TRBJ1-1,TRBV6-5,many,CASRRHRRTEAFF,TGTGCCAGCAGAAGACACCGCCGGACTGAAGCTTTCTTT
TRBD2,TRBJ2-1,TRBV5-1,.,CASFSGSGVNEQFF,TGCGCCAGTTTTAGCGGGAGCGGGGTCAATGAGCAGTTCTTC
.,TRBJ1-4,TRBV30,.,CAWEGLTNEKLFF,TGTGCCTGGGAAGGACTAACTAATGAAAAACTGTTTTTT
.,TRBJ1-2,TRBV5-1,few,CASSFGGPDTNYGYTF,TGCGCCAGCAGCTTTGGGGGACCAGATACTAACTATGGCTACACCTTC
TRBD1,TRBJ2-2,TRBV6-6,.,CASTPQGAGSPGELFF,TGTGCCAGCACCCCCCAGGGGGCGGGATCCCCCGGGGAGCTGTTTTTT
.,TRBJ2-6,TRBV28,once,CASSLGGELSGANVLTF,TGTGCCAGCAGTTTGGGGGGTGAACTCTCTGGGGCCAACGTCCTGACTTTC
TRBD1,TRBJ2-7,TRBV7-9,.,CASSLIVGQGAREQYF,TGTGCCAGCAGCCTTATCGTCGGACAGGGGGCGCGTGAGCAGTACTTC
TRBD2,TRBJ2-5,TRBV27,.,CASSREGGETQYF,TGTGCCAGCAGTCGGGAGGGCGGGGAGACCCAGTACTTC
TRBD1,TRBJ1-2,TRBV28,.,CASSGTKQGAPGGYGYTF,TGTGCCAGCAGTGGGACAAAACAGGGGGCGCCAGGGGGATATGGCTACACCTTC
.,TRBJ2-7,TRBV28,.,CASSRQVLPYEQYF,TGTGCCAGCAGTCGACAGGTCCTCCCCTACGAGCAGTACTTC
TRBD2,TRBJ2-7,TRBV7-2,.,CASSQRLAAYYEQYF,TGTGCCAGCAGCCAAAGACTAGCGGCTTACTACGAGCAGTACTTC
.,TRBJ1-5,TRBV7-2,.,CASSPRTVRESQHF,TGTGCCAGCAGCCCAAGGACAGTCCGGGAGTCCCAGCATTTT
.,TRBJ2-6,TRBV7-7,.,CASSLVGSGGANVLTF,TGTGCTAGCAGCTTAGTAGGGTCGGGTGGGGCCAACGTCCTGACTTTC
.,TRBJ2-2,TRBV28,many,CASSHFPGELFF,TGTGCCAGCAGCCACTTCCCCGGGGAGCTGTTTTTT
.,TRBJ2-7,TRBV28,.,CASRPEGLYEQYF,TGTGCCAGCAGACCTGAGGGGTTATACGAGCAGTACTTC
TRBD1,TRBJ1-4,TRBV5-1,.,CASSLEGQGIEKLFF,TGCGCCAGCAGCTTGGAGGGACAGGGAATTGAAAAACTGTTTTTT
.,TRBJ2-6,TRBV5-4,.,CASSPLFGAGANVLTF,TGTGCCAGCAGCCCGCTTTTCGGGGCGGGGGCCAACGTCCTGACTTTC
.,TRBJ1-5,TRBV28,.,CASSPTSRAQPQHF,TGTGCCAGCAGTCCCACTAGTAGGGCTCAGCCCCAGCATTTT